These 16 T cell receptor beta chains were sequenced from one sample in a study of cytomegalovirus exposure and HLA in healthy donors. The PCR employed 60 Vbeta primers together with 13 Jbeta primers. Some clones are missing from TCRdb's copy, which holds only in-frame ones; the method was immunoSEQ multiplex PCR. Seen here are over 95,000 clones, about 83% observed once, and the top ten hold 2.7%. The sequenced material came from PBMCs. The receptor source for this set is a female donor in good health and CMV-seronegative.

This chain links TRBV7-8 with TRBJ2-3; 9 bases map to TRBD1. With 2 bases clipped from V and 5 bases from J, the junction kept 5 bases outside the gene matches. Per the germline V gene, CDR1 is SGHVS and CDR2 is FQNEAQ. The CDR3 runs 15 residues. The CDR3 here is CASSLIPTGGDTQYF. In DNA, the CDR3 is TGTGCCAGCAGCTTAATCCCGACAGGGGGAGATACGCAGTATTTT.

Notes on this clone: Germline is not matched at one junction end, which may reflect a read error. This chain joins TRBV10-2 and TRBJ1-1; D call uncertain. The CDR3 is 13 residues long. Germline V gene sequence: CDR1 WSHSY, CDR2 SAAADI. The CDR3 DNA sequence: TGCGCCAGCCGTGAGGCGAGGAACACTGAAGCTTTCTTT. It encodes CASREARNTEAFF.

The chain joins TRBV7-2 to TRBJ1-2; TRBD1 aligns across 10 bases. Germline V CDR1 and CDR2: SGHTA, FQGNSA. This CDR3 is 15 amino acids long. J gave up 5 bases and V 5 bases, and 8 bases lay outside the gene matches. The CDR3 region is CASSIPGQGRYGYTF. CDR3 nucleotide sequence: TGTGCCAGCAGCATTCCGGGACAGGGGAGGTATGGCTACACCTTC. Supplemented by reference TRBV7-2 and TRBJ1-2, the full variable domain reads GAGVSQSPSNKVTEKGKDVELRCDPISGHTALYWYRQSLGQGLEFLIYFQGNSAPDKSGLPSDRFSAERTGGSVSTLTIQRTQQEDSAVYLCASSIPGQGRYGYTFGSGTRLTVV.

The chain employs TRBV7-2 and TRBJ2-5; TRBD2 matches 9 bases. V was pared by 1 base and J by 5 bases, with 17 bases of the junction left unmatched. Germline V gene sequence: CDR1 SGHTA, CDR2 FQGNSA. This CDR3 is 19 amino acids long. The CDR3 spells CASSLVVAYRAGGAETQYF. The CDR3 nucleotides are TGTGCCAGCAGCTTAGTGGTGGCTTATCGAGCGGGGGGCGCGGAGACCCAGTACTTC.

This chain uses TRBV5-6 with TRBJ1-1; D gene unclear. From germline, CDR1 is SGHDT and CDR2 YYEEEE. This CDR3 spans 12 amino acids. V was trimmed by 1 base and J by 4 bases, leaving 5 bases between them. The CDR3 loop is CASSLIATEAFF. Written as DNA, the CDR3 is TGTGCCAGCAGCTTGATAGCCACTGAAGCTTTCTTT.

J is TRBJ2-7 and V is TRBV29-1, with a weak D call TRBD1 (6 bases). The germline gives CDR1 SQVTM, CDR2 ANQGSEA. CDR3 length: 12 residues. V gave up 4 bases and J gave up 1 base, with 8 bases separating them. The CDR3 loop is CSVVGASYEQYF. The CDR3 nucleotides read TGCAGCGTTGTGGGGGCGTCCTACGAGCAGTACTTC.

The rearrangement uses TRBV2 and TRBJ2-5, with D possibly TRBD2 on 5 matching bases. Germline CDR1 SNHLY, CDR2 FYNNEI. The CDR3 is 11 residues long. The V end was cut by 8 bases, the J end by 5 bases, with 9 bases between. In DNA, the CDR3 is TGTGCCAGCGAGCGGTGGGAGACCCAGTACTTC. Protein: CASERWETQYF.

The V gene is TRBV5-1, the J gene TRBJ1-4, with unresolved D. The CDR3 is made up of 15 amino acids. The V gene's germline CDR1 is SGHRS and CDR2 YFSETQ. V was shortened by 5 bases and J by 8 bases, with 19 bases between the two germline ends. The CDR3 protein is CASRLQYGGIEKLFF. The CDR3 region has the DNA TGCGCCAGCAGGCTACAGTACGGAGGAATCGAAAAACTGTTTTTT.

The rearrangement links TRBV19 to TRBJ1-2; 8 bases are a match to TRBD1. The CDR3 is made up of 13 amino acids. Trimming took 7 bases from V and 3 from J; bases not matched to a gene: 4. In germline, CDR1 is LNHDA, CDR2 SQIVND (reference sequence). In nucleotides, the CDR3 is TGTGCCAGTAACAGGGGGACGGACTATGGCTACACCTTC. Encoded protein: CASNRGTDYGYTF.

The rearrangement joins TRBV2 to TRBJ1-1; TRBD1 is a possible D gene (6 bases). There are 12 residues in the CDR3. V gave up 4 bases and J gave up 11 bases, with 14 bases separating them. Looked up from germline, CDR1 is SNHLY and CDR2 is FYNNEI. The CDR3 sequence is CASSVNAGDAFF. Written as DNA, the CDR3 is TGTGCCAGCAGTGTTAATGCAGGGGACGCTTTCTTT.

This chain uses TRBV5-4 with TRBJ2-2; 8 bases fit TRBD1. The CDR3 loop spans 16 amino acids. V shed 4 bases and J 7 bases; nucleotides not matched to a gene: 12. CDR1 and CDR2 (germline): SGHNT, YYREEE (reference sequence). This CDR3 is CASSQRTGPSGGELFF. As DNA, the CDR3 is TGTGCCAGCAGCCAAAGGACAGGGCCAAGCGGCGGGGAGCTGTTTTTT.

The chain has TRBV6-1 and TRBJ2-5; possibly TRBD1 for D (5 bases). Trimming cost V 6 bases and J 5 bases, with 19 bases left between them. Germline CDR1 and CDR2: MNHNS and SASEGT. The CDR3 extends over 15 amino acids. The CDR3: CASSYRGRTPETQYF. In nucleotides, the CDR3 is TGTGCCAGCAGCTACAGAGGCCGGACACCGGAGACCCAGTACTTC.

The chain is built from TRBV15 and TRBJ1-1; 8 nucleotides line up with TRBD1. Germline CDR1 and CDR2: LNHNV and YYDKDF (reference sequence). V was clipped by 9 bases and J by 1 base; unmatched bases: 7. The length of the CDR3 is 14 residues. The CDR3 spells CATGGQVSNTEAFF. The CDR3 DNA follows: TGTGCCACGGGGGGACAGGTCTCGAACACTGAAGCTTTCTTT.

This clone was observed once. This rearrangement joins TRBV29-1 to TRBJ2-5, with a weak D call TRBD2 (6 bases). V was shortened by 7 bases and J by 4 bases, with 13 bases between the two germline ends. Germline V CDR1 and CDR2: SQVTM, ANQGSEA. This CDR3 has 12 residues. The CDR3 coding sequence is TGCAGCGCTGGTGGGGGGTTAGAGACCCAGTACTTC. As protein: CSAGGGLETQYF.

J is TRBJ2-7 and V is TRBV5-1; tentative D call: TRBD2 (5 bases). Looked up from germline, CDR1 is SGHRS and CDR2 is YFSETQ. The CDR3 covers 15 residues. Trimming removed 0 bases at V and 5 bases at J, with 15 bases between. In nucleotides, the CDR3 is TGCGCCAGCAGCTTGGGTCCGGGGAGTAGTCACGAGCAGTACTTC. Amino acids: CASSLGPGSSHEQYF. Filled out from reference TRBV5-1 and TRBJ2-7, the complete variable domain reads KAGVTQTPRYLIKTRGQQVTLSCSPISGHRSVSWYQQTPGQGLQFLFEYFSETQRNKGNFPGRFSGRQFSNSRSEMNVSTLELGDSALYLCASSLGPGSSHEQYFGPGTRLTVT.

CDR3 region: CASSRLSGANVLTF. The CDR3 region has the DNA TGCGCCAGCAGCCGACTCTCTGGGGCCAACGTCCTGACTTTC. This chain uses TRBV4-1 with TRBJ2-6, with unresolved D. Germline loops: CDR1 MGHRA, CDR2 YSYEKL. V dropped 4 bases and J dropped 0 bases, with 4 bases sitting between them. The CDR3 covers 14 residues.